This T cell receptor beta chain is from a study of T cells in tuberculosis. Across the study: A South African cohort included IGRA-negative adolescents, latently infected IGRA-positive adolescents and adults with active tuberculosis. Within 7 days of starting treatment, or before, PBMC were stored. Findings and caveats of the study: Smaller alpha distances in active tuberculosis partly reflected shorter CDR3-alpha lengths.

V was clipped by 3 bases and J by 5 bases; unmatched bases: 11. This CDR3 has 17 residues. Per germline, CDR1 MNHEY and CDR2 SMNVEV (reference sequence). Concerning this clone: Its antigen is as yet unknown.

Repertoires were generated with immunoSEQ multiplex PCR, while TCRdb's copy carries only in-frame clones and drops some. The table has 7,500 to 8,500 clones, roughly 94% seen once. Sequencing used PBMCs. The chain joins TRBV27 to TRBJ2-3; 10 positions match TRBD2. This receptor was obtained from an adult with tuberculosis. CDR3 amino acids: CASSFGYQRGGQDTQYF. In DNA form, the CDR3 reads TGTGCCAGCAGTTTTGGTTACCAGCGGGGGGGCCAAGATACGCAGTATTTT.